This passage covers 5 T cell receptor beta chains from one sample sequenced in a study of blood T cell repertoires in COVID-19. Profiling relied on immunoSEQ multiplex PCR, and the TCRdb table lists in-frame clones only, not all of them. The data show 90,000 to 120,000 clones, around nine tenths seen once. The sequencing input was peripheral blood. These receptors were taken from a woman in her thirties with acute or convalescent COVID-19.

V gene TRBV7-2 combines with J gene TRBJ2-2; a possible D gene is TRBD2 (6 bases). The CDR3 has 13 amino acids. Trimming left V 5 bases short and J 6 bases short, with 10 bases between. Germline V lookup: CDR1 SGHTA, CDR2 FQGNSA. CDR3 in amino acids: CASSAGTSGELFF. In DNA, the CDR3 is TGTGCCAGCAGCGCCGGGACTTCCGGGGAGCTGTTTTTT.

CDR3 nucleotide sequence: TGTGCCAGCTCGCGCTCCCCGGGACAATCCTACAATGAGCAGTTCTTC. Amino acid sequence: CASSRSPGQSYNEQFF. This rearrangement joins TRBV19 to TRBJ2-1, with TRBD1 as a possible D gene (6 bases). V lost 9 bases and J 1 base, leaving 19 bases between the germline ends. CDR1 and CDR2 (germline): LNHDA, SQIVND (reference sequence). This CDR3 has 16 amino acids.

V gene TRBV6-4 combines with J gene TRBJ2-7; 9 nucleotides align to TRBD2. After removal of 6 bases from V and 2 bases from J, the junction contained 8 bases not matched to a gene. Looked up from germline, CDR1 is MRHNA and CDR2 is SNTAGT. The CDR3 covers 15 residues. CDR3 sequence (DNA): TGTGCCAGCAGCCCGTCGGCGGGAGGGGCCTACGAGCAGTACTTC. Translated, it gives CASSPSAGGAYEQYF.

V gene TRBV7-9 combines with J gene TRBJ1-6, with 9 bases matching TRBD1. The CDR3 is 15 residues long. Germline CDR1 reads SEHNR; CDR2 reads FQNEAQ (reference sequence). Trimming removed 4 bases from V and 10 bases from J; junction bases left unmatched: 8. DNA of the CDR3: TGTGCCAGCAGCTCCCAGGGACAGGGCTTATCACCCCTCCACTTT. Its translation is CASSSQGQGLSPLHF. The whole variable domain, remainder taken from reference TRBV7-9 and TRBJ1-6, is DTGVSQNPRHKITKRGQNVTFRCDPISEHNRLYWYRQTLGQGPEFLTYFQNEAQLEKSRLLSDRFSAERPKGSFSTLEIQRTEQGDSAMYLCASSSQGQGLSPLHFGNGTRLTVT.

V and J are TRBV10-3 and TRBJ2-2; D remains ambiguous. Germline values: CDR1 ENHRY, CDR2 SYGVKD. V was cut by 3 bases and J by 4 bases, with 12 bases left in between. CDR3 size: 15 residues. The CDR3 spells CAISDPILVTGELFF. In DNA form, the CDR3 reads TGTGCCATCAGTGACCCTATCCTTGTCACCGGGGAGCTGTTTTTT.